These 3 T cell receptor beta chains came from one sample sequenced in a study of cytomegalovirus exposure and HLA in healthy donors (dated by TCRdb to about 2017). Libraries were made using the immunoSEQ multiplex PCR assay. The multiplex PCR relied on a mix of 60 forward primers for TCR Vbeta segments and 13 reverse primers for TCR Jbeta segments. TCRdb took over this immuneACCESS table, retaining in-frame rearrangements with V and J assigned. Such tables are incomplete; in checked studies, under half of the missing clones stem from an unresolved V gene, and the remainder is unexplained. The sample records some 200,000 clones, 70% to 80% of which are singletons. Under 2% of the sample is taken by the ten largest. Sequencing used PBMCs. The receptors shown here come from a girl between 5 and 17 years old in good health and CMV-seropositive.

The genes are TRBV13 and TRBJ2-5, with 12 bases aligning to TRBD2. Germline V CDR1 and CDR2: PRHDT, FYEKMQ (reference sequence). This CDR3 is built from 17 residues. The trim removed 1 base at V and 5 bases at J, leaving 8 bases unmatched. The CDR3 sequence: CASSLALAGGKWETQYF. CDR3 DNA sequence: TGTGCCAGCAGCTTAGCACTAGCGGGGGGAAAATGGGAGACCCAGTACTTC.

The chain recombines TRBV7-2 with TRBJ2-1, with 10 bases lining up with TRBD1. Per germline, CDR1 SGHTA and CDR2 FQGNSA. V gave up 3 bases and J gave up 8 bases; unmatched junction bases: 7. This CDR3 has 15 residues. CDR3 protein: CASSLRDRGWDEQFF. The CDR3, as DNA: TGTGCCAGCAGCTTGAGGGACAGGGGATGGGATGAGCAGTTCTTC.

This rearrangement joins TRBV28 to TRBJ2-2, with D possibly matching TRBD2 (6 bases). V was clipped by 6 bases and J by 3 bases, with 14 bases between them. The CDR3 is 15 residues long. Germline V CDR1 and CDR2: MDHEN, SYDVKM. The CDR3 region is CASRVGSRDTGELFF. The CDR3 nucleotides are TGTGCCAGCAGGGTCGGGAGCCGGGACACCGGGGAGCTGTTTTTT.